These 22 T cell receptor beta chains came from one sample sequenced in a study of blood T cell repertoires in COVID-19. Profiling relied on immunoSEQ multiplex PCR, and the TCRdb table lists in-frame clones only, not all of them. This sample has 85,000 to 95,000 clones; about nine tenths occur once, and the top ten carry 4.5% to 5.5%. The specimen was peripheral blood. These receptors came from a man in his sixties with COVID-19, enrolled during active disease.

The J gene is TRBJ2-5, the V gene TRBV3-1 (or the pseudogene TRBV3-2), with D possibly being TRBD1 (8 bases). CDR3 size: 15 residues. Germline loops: CDR1 LGHDT, CDR2 YNNKEL (reference sequence). Trimming removed 9 bases at V and 5 bases at J, with 22 bases between. CDR3 sequence (DNA): TGTGCCAGTTACTCCACAGGGGGAGGGGGCGAGACCCAGTACTTC. It is translated as CASYSTGGGGETQYF.

This chain links TRBV21-1 with TRBJ2-7; the table gives TRBD1 as D, unverified against the DNA. TRBV21-1 is shown as a pseudogene. The CDR3 contains 14 residues. The CDR3 DNA follows: TGTGCCAGCAGCTGTACCAGGGGGGTGTACGAGCAGTACTTC. Its translation is CASSCTRGVYEQYF.

The J gene is TRBJ1-1, the V gene TRBV5-1; D might be TRBD1 (6 bases). CDR1 and CDR2 from the germline V gene are SGHRS and YFSETQ. There are 14 residues in the CDR3. Trimming took 4 bases from V and 5 from J, leaving 15 bases between them. CDR3 bases: TGCGCCAGCAGCACAGAGGACAGCTGGACTGAAGCTTTCTTT. This sequence encodes CASSTEDSWTEAFF.

This rearrangement joins TRBV5-8 to TRBJ1-2; D is uncertain. Germline V gives CDR1 SGHTS, CDR2 YDEGEE. This CDR3 comprises 14 residues. With 7 bases removed from V and 6 bases from J, the gap between germline ends came to 19 bases. CDR3 residues: CASSLTPTRDGYTF. CDR3 in DNA: TGTGCCAGCTCCCTTACACCCACTCGGGATGGCTACACCTTC.

The V gene is TRBV10-3, the J gene TRBJ1-1; TRBD1 matches 9 bases. V gave up 10 bases and J gave up 8 bases; unmatched junction bases: 8. The length of the CDR3 is 12 residues. Germline V lookup: CDR1 ENHRY, CDR2 SYGVKD. DNA for the CDR3: TGTGCCAGCAGCCGGGACAGGGACGAAGCTTTCTTT. Translated, it gives CASSRDRDEAFF.

V is TRBV19 and J is TRBJ1-1; perhaps TRBD1 as D (5 bases). Trimming stripped 4 bases from V and 6 bases from J, with 18 bases between. The CDR3 has 15 residues. Germline CDR1 reads LNHDA; CDR2 reads SQIVND (reference sequence). CDR3 in DNA: TGTGCCAGTAGTACGAGCGGGGGAACAAGGGCTGAAGCTTTCTTT. It encodes CASSTSGGTRAEAFF.

The CDR3 bases are TGTGCCAGCAGTTTTGAGACATATGGCTACACCTTC. Its protein is CASSFETYGYTF. The chain has TRBV28 and TRBJ1-2; D is unclear. Trimming pared 3 bases from V and 5 bases from J, leaving 7 bases between. The germline V gene encodes CDR1 MDHEN and CDR2 SYDVKM. The CDR3 sequence is 12 residues long.

The sample holds one count of this clone. V and J are TRBV5-1 and TRBJ1-1, with TRBD1 identical over 8 bases. Germline CDR1 and CDR2: SGHRS and YFSETQ. The CDR3 loop spans 15 amino acids. V shed 0 bases and J 6 bases; nucleotides not matched to a gene: 7. DNA of the CDR3: TGCGCCAGCAGCTTGGAACAGGACAGGGCGGCTGAAGCTTTCTTT. Translating it yields CASSLEQDRAAEAFF. Based on the CDR3 plus reference TRBV5-1 and TRBJ1-1, the full variable domain is KAGVTQTPRYLIKTRGQQVTLSCSPISGHRSVSWYQQTPGQGLQFLFEYFSETQRNKGNFPGRFSGRQFSNSRSEMNVSTLELGDSALYLCASSLEQDRAAEAFFGQGTRLTVV.

The chain joins TRBV19 to TRBJ1-5, with D uncertain. The CDR3 length is 16 residues. The V gene's germline CDR1 is LNHDA and CDR2 SQIVND (reference sequence). Trimming cost V 5 bases and J 5 bases, with 19 bases left between them. Written as DNA, the CDR3 is TGTGCCAGTAGTGTCAGAGGGAGGTTTGTCGATCAGCCCCAGCATTTT. It yields the protein CASSVRGRFVDQPQHF.

V and J are TRBV7-9 and TRBJ2-7; 7 bases align to TRBD2. The CDR3 runs to 15 residues. Germline V CDR1 and CDR2: SEHNR, FQNEAQ (reference sequence). J lost 5 bases, V lost 5 bases, and 12 bases had no gene match. CDR3 sequence (DNA): TGTGCCAGCAGCCCCCCTACCGGGACTAAGAACGAGCAGTACTTC. It specifies CASSPPTGTKNEQYF.

J is TRBJ2-7 and V is TRBV5-1, with D possibly TRBD2 on 6 matching bases. The CDR3 has 14 amino acids. Trimming left V 4 bases short and J 4 bases short, with 15 bases between. In germline, CDR1 is SGHRS, CDR2 YFSETQ. CDR3 sequence (DNA): TGCGCCAGCAGCGAGTATTCTAGCGTTTACGAGCAGTACTTC. Residues: CASSEYSSVYEQYF.

The rearrangement links TRBV9 to TRBJ2-1, with 9 nucleotides matching TRBD2. This CDR3 has 15 amino acids. Germline CDR1 and CDR2: SGDLS and YYNGEE. Trimming removed 4 bases from V and 3 bases from J; junction bases left unmatched: 5. The chain's CDR3 is CASSYSGSLYNEQFF. In DNA, the CDR3 is TGTGCCAGCAGCTATAGCGGGAGCCTCTACAATGAGCAGTTCTTC.

CDR3 bases: TGTGCCAGCAGGCGGACAGGGGAGCGAGAGACCCAGTACTTC. Protein sequence: CASRRTGERETQYF. The chain uses TRBV3-1 (or the pseudogene TRBV3-2) and TRBJ2-5, with 9 bases matching TRBD1. The length of the CDR3 is 14 residues. J was trimmed by 4 bases and V by 6 bases; bases with no gene match: 6. The germline gives CDR1 LGHDT, CDR2 YNNKEL (reference sequence).

This chain joins TRBV3-1 (or the pseudogene TRBV3-2) and TRBJ1-5; D unresolved. The CDR3 is 13 amino acids. V was trimmed by 1 base and J by 6 bases, leaving 7 bases between them. Germline V gene lookup returns CDR1 LGHDT and CDR2 YNNKEL (reference sequence). The CDR3 sequence: CASSQGRRQPQHF. CDR3 DNA sequence: TGTGCCAGCAGCCAAGGCAGGCGTCAGCCCCAGCATTTT.

The chain couples TRBV6-2 or TRBV6-3 to TRBJ1-5; 7 nucleotides line up with TRBD1. V gave up 5 bases and J gave up 6 bases; unmatched junction bases: 4. The CDR3 is 13 amino acids. Germline-derived CDR1 and CDR2 are MNHEY and SVGEGT. The CDR3 spells CASSLTGSQPQHF. Written as DNA, the CDR3 is TGTGCCAGCAGTCTGACAGGGAGTCAGCCCCAGCATTTT.

The V call is TRBV7-2, the J call TRBJ1-1; D is ambiguous. Germline-derived CDR1 and CDR2 are SGHTA and FQGNSA. Trimming shortened V by 5 bases and J by 8 bases, and 9 bases separated the two germline ends. This CDR3 region has 11 residues. The CDR3 coding sequence is TGTGCCAGCAGCAGAGGTGGGGAAGCTTTCTTT. Translation gives CASSRGGEAFF.

This chain links TRBV6-5 with TRBJ1-2; a weak D match, TRBD1 (5 bases). The V gene's germline CDR1 is MNHEY and CDR2 SVGAGI. V shed 5 bases and J shed 8 bases, with 15 bases lying between them. The CDR3 spans 13 residues. The CDR3 region has the DNA TGTGCCAGCAGTACCAGACAGACTCGCGGCTACACCTTC. The encoded protein is CASSTRQTRGYTF.

The rearrangement joins TRBV5-4 to TRBJ1-5; D not resolved. CDR3 length equals 13 residues. CDR1 and CDR2 (germline): SGHNT, YYREEE (reference sequence). Trimming removed 4 bases from V and 8 bases from J, with 13 bases in between. The CDR3 DNA sequence: TGTGCCAGCAGCCCCGAGAGGGCGGAGCCCCAGCATTTT. Translated, it gives CASSPERAEPQHF.

The chain uses TRBV18 and TRBJ2-7; 12 nucleotides agree with TRBD2. Germline CDR1 reads KGHSH; CDR2 reads LQKENI. Losses at the gene ends were 3 bases for V and 4 bases for J; bases not matched to a gene: 1. The length of the CDR3 is 14 residues. In DNA form, the CDR3 reads TGTGCCAGCTCACCGACTAGCGGGAGATACGAGCAGTACTTC. This sequence encodes CASSPTSGRYEQYF.

The rearrangement links TRBV4-3 to TRBJ1-1, with D possibly matching TRBD1 (6 bases). Trimming took 1 base from V and 4 from J, leaving 10 bases between them. Germline-derived CDR1 and CDR2 are LGHNA and YSLEER. The CDR3 extends over 14 amino acids. For the CDR3, the DNA is TGCGCCAGCAGCCAAGGGCAAGGGGGCACTGAAGCTTTCTTT. This gives the protein CASSQGQGGTEAFF.

The rearrangement uses TRBV24-1 and TRBJ2-7; 11 positions match TRBD2. The CDR3 loop spans 15 amino acids. Germline values: CDR1 KGHDR, CDR2 SFDVKD. After removal of 3 bases from V and 3 bases from J, the junction contained 3 bases not matched to a gene. CDR3 sequence: CATSDQTSGIYEQYF. The CDR3, as DNA: TGTGCCACCAGTGATCAGACTAGCGGGATCTACGAGCAGTACTTC.

The rearrangement uses TRBV30 and TRBJ2-2, with 7 bases matching TRBD1. Germline V CDR1 and CDR2: GTSNPN, SVGIG (reference sequence). There are 14 residues in the CDR3. The ends lost 4 bases at V and 4 bases at J; junction bases unmatched: 6. The CDR3 DNA is TGTGCCTGGAAATACAGGGGAATCACCGGGGAGCTGTTTTTT. This translates into CAWKYRGITGELFF.